The entry below describes one T cell receptor beta chain. The target antigen is unknown. A junction boundary mismatches the germline segment, possibly from a read error. PCR employed 60 Vbeta and 13 Jbeta primers. The protocol was immunoSEQ multiplex PCR, while the TCRdb copy is restricted to in-frame clones and leaves out a portion. The sample includes 37,000 or so clones, about four fifths seen only once; the top ten take 7.5% to 10%. The sample is drawn from a study of cytomegalovirus exposure and HLA in healthy donors. Study findings and constraints: Later analysis identified a missense DCLRE1C variant that was linked to TCR beta V- and J-gene trimming.

The CDR3 contains 14 residues. The germline gives CDR1 SSHAT, CDR2 FNYEAQ (reference sequence). This TCR was sampled from a woman between 40 and 55 years old in good health and CMV-seronegative. This chain links TRBV7-7 with TRBJ1-5; no clear D gene. Sequenced material: PBMCs. The CDR3 region has the DNA TGTGCTAGCAGCTCTAATTATAGCAATCAGCCCCAGCATTTT. Its translation is CASSSNYSNQPQHF.